The 10 T cell receptor beta chains below all came from one sample that was sequenced in a study of cytomegalovirus exposure and HLA in healthy donors (dated by TCRdb to 2016 to 2017). Library preparation used the immunoSEQ multiplex PCR assay. For the multiplex PCR, a mixture combining 60 forward primers for TCR Vbeta segments and 13 reverse primers for TCR Jbeta segments was used. TCRdb limited this immuneACCESS table to in-frame rearrangements with V and J called. A share of clones is missing; checked studies link under half to unresolved V genes, and the rest is unexplained. In this sample the table shows approximately 170,000 clones, more than 65% of which occur a single time. Less than 3.5% of the sample comes from the top ten. Sequencing input: PBMCs. These receptors were collected from a woman between 35 and 50 years old in good health and CMV-seropositive.

The V gene is TRBV19, the J gene TRBJ2-7; 9 nucleotides agree with TRBD1. The CDR3 totals 15 residues. From germline, CDR1 is LNHDA and CDR2 SQIVND (reference sequence). With V trimmed by 6 bases and J by 4 bases, 10 bases remained unmatched. CDR3 nucleotides: TGTGCCAGTAGACCCGTTGGACAGGGGTCGTACGAGCAGTACTTC. Translated: CASRPVGQGSYEQYF. The variable domain in full, with the rest retrieved from reference TRBV19 and TRBJ2-7, is DGGITQSPKYLFRKEGQNVTLSCEQNLNHDAMYWYRQDPGQGLRLIYYSQIVNDFQKGDIAEGYSVSREKKESFPLTVTSAQKNPTAFYLCASRPVGQGSYEQYFGPGTRLTVT.

This clone was seen only a few times. V usage is TRBV6-1 and J usage is TRBJ1-5; D unclear. The CDR3 consists of 13 residues. The germline gives CDR1 MNHNS, CDR2 SASEGT. V was pared by 7 bases and J by 2 bases, with 9 bases between. CDR3 sequence reads: CASTTVGNQPQHF. Written as DNA, the CDR3 is TGTGCCAGCACCACAGTCGGCAATCAGCCCCAGCATTTT.

CDR3 bases: TGTGCCAGCAGCTTGGGACACAACTCCTACAATGAGCAGTTCTTC. This codes for CASSLGHNSYNEQFF. V is TRBV5-6 and J is TRBJ2-1; D remains unclear. The CDR3 covers 15 residues. CDR1 and CDR2 from the germline V gene are SGHDT and YYEEEE. Trimming shortened V by 0 bases and J by 0 bases, and 7 bases separated the two germline ends.

J is TRBJ2-1 and V is TRBV21-1; the table's D call of TRBD2 was not tested on the DNA. TRBV21-1 is deemed a pseudogene. The CDR3 extends over 15 amino acids. The CDR3 spells CASSTRGGHLSEQFF. As DNA, the CDR3 is TGTGCCAGCAGTACTCGGGGGGGCCATCTCAGTGAGCAGTTCTTC.

The genes are TRBV25-1 and TRBJ1-3, with D possibly being TRBD1 (5 bases). The CDR3 sequence is 18 residues long. Germline V gene sequence: CDR1 MGHDK, CDR2 SYGVNS. V was pared by 1 base and J by 0 bases, with 16 bases between. Here the CDR3 DNA reads TGTGCCAGCAGTGAATGGTTTCTGGACAACTACTCTGGAAACACCATATATTTT. Translated: CASSEWFLDNYSGNTIYF.

The chain joins TRBV6-6 to TRBJ2-2, with D tentatively TRBD2 (5 bases). V was cut by 2 bases and J by 0 bases, with 10 bases left in between. CDR1 is MNHNY and CDR2 is SVGAGI in the germline V gene (reference sequence). The CDR3 runs 16 residues. In DNA, the CDR3 is TGTGCCAGCAGTTACGATAGCGTGACGAACACCGGGGAGCTGTTTTTT. It is translated as CASSYDSVTNTGELFF.

CDR3 residues: CASSSQGHTEAFF. The CDR3 coding sequence is TGTGCCAGCAGTTCCCAGGGGCACACTGAAGCTTTCTTT. The chain has TRBV7-9 and TRBJ1-1; weak D call: TRBD1 (6 bases). Germline V gives CDR1 SEHNR, CDR2 FQNEAQ (reference sequence). This CDR3 region has 13 residues. V dropped 6 bases and J dropped 3 bases, with 11 bases sitting between them.

The genes are TRBV4-1 and TRBJ2-2; D may be TRBD1 (6 bases). CDR3 length equals 15 residues. Germline CDR1 MGHRA, CDR2 YSYEKL. With 3 bases removed from V and 3 bases from J, the gap between germline ends came to 11 bases. As DNA, the CDR3 is TGCGCCAGCAGCCAGACAGGCCTGGACACCGGGGAGCTGTTTTTT. Its protein product is CASSQTGLDTGELFF.

This clone was seen only a few times. The gene calls are TRBV19 and TRBJ1-1; D possibly corresponds to TRBD1 (5 bases). There are 11 residues in the CDR3. Germline V gene sequence: CDR1 LNHDA, CDR2 SQIVND (reference sequence). Trimming took 2 bases from V and 8 from J, leaving 6 bases between them. CDR3 in DNA: TGTGCCAGTAGTATATACAGGGAAGCTTTCTTT. As protein: CASSIYREAFF.

This chain connects TRBV7-2 to TRBJ2-7; 10 positions agree with TRBD2. With V trimmed by 3 bases and J by 2 bases, 10 bases remained unmatched. The V gene's germline CDR1 is SGHTA and CDR2 FQGNSA. The CDR3 length is 17 residues. CDR3 in DNA: TGTGCCAGCAGCTTTATCCCCGCGGGACTAGCGCCCTACGAGCAGTACTTC. This sequence encodes CASSFIPAGLAPYEQYF.